Listed below are T cell receptor beta chains from one sample, sequenced in a study of Ad26.COV2.S vaccination and SARS-CoV-2 variants. Profiling relied on immunoSEQ multiplex PCR, and the TCRdb table lists in-frame clones only, not all of them. This sample has 430,000 or so clones, with approximately 90% found just once. Sequenced here: peripheral blood, sampled in a trial of Ad26.COV2.S vaccine versus placebo. All receptors come from a person between 18 and 60 years old who received the Ad26.COV2.S COVID-19 vaccine or a placebo. The CDR3 runs from the conserved cysteine through the conserved F or W. The D gene is left open where the match is weak.

TRBJ1-3	TRBV7-6	.	CASSGGGTAQRTIYF	TGTGCCAGCAGCGGGGGCGGGACGGCCCAACGGACCATATATTTT
TRBJ1-1	TRBV7-9	TRBD1	CASSSTTGHTEAFF	TGTGCCAGCAGCTCTACGACAGGGCACACTGAAGCTTTCTTT
TRBJ2-2	TRBV3-1/TRBV3-2	.	CASSHEGGTGELFF	TGTGCCAGCAGCCATGAGGGGGGCACCGGGGAGCTGTTTTTT
TRBJ2-2	TRBV29-1	.	CSVDPEAGGELFF	TGCAGCGTCGACCCCGAAGCAGGCGGGGAGCTGTTTTTT
TRBJ1-4	TRBV27	.	CASSDEGRGEKLFF	TGTGCCAGCAGTGACGAGGGGCGTGGTGAAAAACTGTTTTTT
TRBJ2-7	TRBV6-1	.	CASSERAPYEQYF	TGTGCCAGCAGTGAGCGGGCACCCTACGAGCAGTACTTC
TRBJ1-1	TRBV6-2/TRBV6-3	.	CASSRDTNTEAFF	TGTGCCAGCAGTCGGGACACCAACACTGAAGCTTTCTTT
TRBJ2-1	TRBV11-3	TRBD2	CASSRTSLERGDNEQFF	TGTGCCAGCAGCCGGACCTCACTAGAGCGGGGGGACAATGAGCAGTTCTTC
TRBJ1-6	TRBV9	.	CASSAGIVSSPLHF	TGTGCCAGCAGCGCGGGCATTGTTAGTTCACCCCTCCACTTT
TRBJ1-1	TRBV9	.	CASSTDGENTEAFF	TGTGCCAGCAGCACGGACGGAGAGAACACTGAAGCTTTCTTT
TRBJ2-7	TRBV4-3	.	CASSQDLGYEQYF	TGCGCCAGCAGCCAAGATCTAGGGTACGAGCAGTACTTC
TRBJ2-3	TRBV19	.	CASSTRLGSTDTQYF	TGTGCCAGTAGTACCCGACTAGGGAGCACAGATACGCAGTATTTT
TRBJ2-2	TRBV5-6	.	CASSLVPTGELFF	TGTGCCAGCAGCTTGGTACCCACCGGGGAGCTGTTTTTT
TRBJ2-5	TRBV12-3/TRBV12-4	TRBD1	CASSPLQGKTQYF	TGTGCCAGCAGCCCTTTACAGGGGAAGACCCAGTACTTC
TRBJ2-5	TRBV9	.	CASSPSAPSRTQYF	TGTGCCAGCAGCCCTAGCGCCCCCTCGCGGACCCAGTACTTC